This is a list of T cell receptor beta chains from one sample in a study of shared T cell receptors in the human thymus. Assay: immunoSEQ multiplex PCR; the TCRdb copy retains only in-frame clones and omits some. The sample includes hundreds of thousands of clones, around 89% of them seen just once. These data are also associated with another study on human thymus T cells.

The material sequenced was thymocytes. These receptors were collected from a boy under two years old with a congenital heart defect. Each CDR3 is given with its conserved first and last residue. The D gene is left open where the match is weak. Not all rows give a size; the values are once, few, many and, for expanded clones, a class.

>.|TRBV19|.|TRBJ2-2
TGTGCCAGTAGTATAGATGGAGCACCGGACACCGGGGAGCTGTTTTTT
CASSIDGAPDTGELFF
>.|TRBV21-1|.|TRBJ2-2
TGTGCCAGCTCCCGAGTGGGGGCGGCCGGGGAGCTGTTTTTT
CASSRVGAAGELFF
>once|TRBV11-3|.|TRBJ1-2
TGTGCCAGCAGCCTCACGGGGGTACGGTATGGCTACACCTTC
CASSLTGVRYGYTF
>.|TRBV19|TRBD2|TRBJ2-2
TGTGCCAGTAGTATAGACGGTGGCGGGAGACTAACCGGGGAGCTGTTTTTT
CASSIDGGGRLTGELFF
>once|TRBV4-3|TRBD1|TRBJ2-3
TGCGCCAGCAGCCACCCCTCCCTGACAGGGGAAGCGGATACGCAGTATTTT
CASSHPSLTGEADTQYF
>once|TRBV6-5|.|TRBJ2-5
TGTGCCAGCAGTTACTCGAACCAGGCGGGGGAGACCCAGTACTTC
CASSYSNQAGETQYF
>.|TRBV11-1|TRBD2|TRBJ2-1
TGTGCCACAGCTCAAACAGCGGGGGTGAACAATGAGCAGTTCTTC
CATAQTAGVNNEQFF
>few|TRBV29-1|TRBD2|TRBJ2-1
TGCAGCGTGACTAGCGGGAAGGTTGAGCAGTTCTTC
CSVTSGKVEQFF
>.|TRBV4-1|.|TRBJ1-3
TGCGCCAGCAGCCAAGTCGGTGGAAACACCATATATTTT
CASSQVGGNTIYF
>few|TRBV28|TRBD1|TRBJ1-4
TGTGCCAGCAGTTTGTCCACAGGGGCTGAAAAACTGTTTTTT
CASSLSTGAEKLFF
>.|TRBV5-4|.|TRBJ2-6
TGTGCCAGCCATCACTCAGGAACTGGGGCCAACGTCCTGACTTTC
CASHHSGTGANVLTF
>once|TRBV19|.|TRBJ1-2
TGTGCCAGTAAAACCAGTCGCTATGGCTACACCTTC
CASKTSRYGYTF
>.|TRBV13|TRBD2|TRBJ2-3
TGTGCCAGCATGCTAGCGGGAGCGGGACACACAGATACGCAGTATTTT
CASMLAGAGHTDTQYF
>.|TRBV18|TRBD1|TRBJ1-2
TGTGCCAGCTCACCCCGGGGGACAGGGCCTGTTGGCTATGGCTACACCTTC
CASSPRGTGPVGYGYTF
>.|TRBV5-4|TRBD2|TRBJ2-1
TGTGCCAGCAGCCCCTGGGCGGGAGGGCCCGAGTACAATGAGCAGTTCTTC
CASSPWAGGPEYNEQFF
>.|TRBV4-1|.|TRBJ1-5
TGCGCCAGCAGCCAAGATCAGGCTCCCGCCAGGGGCTGGTTGAGCAATCAGCCCCAGCATTTT
CASSQDQAPARGWLSNQPQHF
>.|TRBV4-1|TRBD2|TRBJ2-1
TGCGCCAGCAGCCCCACACACGGTCTAGCGGGACTCTACAATGAGCAGTTCTTC
CASSPTHGLAGLYNEQFF
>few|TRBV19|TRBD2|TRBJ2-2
TGTGCCAGTAGTCCCCGGGCAACTAGCGGGAGCCCTCCGAACACCGGGGAGCTGTTTTTT
CASSPRATSGSPPNTGELFF